Listed below are T cell receptor beta chains from one sample, sequenced in a study of blood T cell repertoires in COVID-19. Some clones are missing from TCRdb's copy, which holds only in-frame ones; the method was immunoSEQ multiplex PCR. The sample shows roughly 76,000 clones, around 86% of them seen only once. Sample: peripheral blood. All receptors come from a woman in her late teens or twenties with acute or convalescent COVID-19. Each CDR3 is given with its conserved first and last residue. A D gene is named only where the DNA matches it firmly. Clone sizes are given selectively: once, few, many, or a class where the clone is expanded.

size	D	V	J	DNA	CDR3
-	TRBD1	TRBV4-1	TRBJ2-4	TGCGCCAGCAGCGCGAGGACAGGCTCCGCCAAAAACATTCAGTACTTC	CASSARTGSAKNIQYF
-	-	TRBV3-1/TRBV3-2	TRBJ1-4	TGTGCCAGCAGCCAAGACGCAGGCATAAATGAAAAACTGTTTTTT	CASSQDAGINEKLFF
-	-	TRBV10-3	TRBJ2-1	TGTGCCATCAGAGGGTCGAGGGGGTCCTACAATGAGCAGTTCTTC	CAIRGSRGSYNEQFF
-	-	TRBV5-1	TRBJ1-4	TGCGCCAGCAGCTTGGGGGGCAGGAATGAAAAACTGTTTTTT	CASSLGGRNEKLFF
once	TRBD1	TRBV6-1	TRBJ2-2	TGTGCCAGCAGTGAATACTGGGGGACAGCCGGGGAGCTGTTTTTT	CASSEYWGTAGELFF
-	-	TRBV7-2	TRBJ2-1	TGTGCCAGCAGCTTAGCGCAAGGTAACAGGGCCAATGAGCAGTTCTTC	CASSLAQGNRANEQFF
-	TRBD2	TRBV6-2/TRBV6-3	TRBJ2-5	TGTGCCAGCAGTTATAGCGGGCAATTTACTGAGACCCAGTACTTC	CASSYSGQFTETQYF
once	-	TRBV28	TRBJ1-5	TGTGCCAGCAGTTTATGGCGGGGTTCGTATCAGCCCCAGCATTTT	CASSLWRGSYQPQHF
once	TRBD2	TRBV5-1	TRBJ2-7	TGCGCCAGCAGCCCGCGGGGTAGCGGGCACGGGGAGCAGTACTTC	CASSPRGSGHGEQYF
-	TRBD2	TRBV27	TRBJ2-2	TGTGCCAGCAGTATGACTAGCGGGGCCGGGGAGCTGTTTTTT	CASSMTSGAGELFF
-	-	TRBV29-1	TRBJ2-5	TGCAGCGTTGAACTGGAGACCCAGTACTTC	CSVELETQYF
-	TRBD1	TRBV6-5	TRBJ1-1	TGTGCCAGCAGACCTTTGTCTTCAGGGGGAACTGAAGCTTTCTTT	CASRPLSSGGTEAFF
-	-	TRBV28	TRBJ2-3	TGTGCCAGCAGTTTAGGTCAGGGCACAGATACGCAGTATTTT	CASSLGQGTDTQYF
-	TRBD2	TRBV5-1	TRBJ2-3	TGCGCCAGCAGGCTAGCGGGGGTACAAGGTTCGCAGTATTTT	CASRLAGVQGSQYF
-	-	TRBV5-3	TRBJ1-5	TGTGCCAGAAGCTTCACAGGGATCTCGGGGCCCCAGCATTTT	CARSFTGISGPQHF
-	TRBD2	TRBV4-2	TRBJ2-5	TGTGCCAGCAGCCCTTCCGGGGGGGTGGAGACCCAGTACTTC	CASSPSGGVETQYF
-	-	TRBV27	TRBJ1-5	TGTGCCAGCAGTTCGGGGTATAGCAATCAGCCCCAGCATTTT	CASSSGYSNQPQHF
-	TRBD2	TRBV6-6	TRBJ2-7	TGTGCCAGCAGTTACTACGCGGGAGGGGGAGGCGAGCAGTACTTC	CASSYYAGGGGEQYF
-	TRBD2	TRBV7-9	TRBJ2-1	TGTGCCAGCAGCTTAGACAGTTTTCTAGCGGGATATGAGCAGTTCTTC	CASSLDSFLAGYEQFF
-	-	TRBV5-1	TRBJ1-1	TGCGCCAGCAGCTTGTACACAGGGAGTATCACTGAAGCTTTCTTT	CASSLYTGSITEAFF
-	-	TRBV7-2	TRBJ1-2	TGTGCCAGCAGCTTAGGTGGGGGCAACTATGGCTACACCTTC	CASSLGGGNYGYTF
-	TRBD1	TRBV15	TRBJ1-2	TGTGCCACCAGCAGAGATCGCCATGGGACAGGGGATGCTGGCTACACCTTC	CATSRDRHGTGDAGYTF
few	-	TRBV18	TRBJ2-5	TGTGCCAGCTCACCAAAACGGGAGACCGGGACCCAGTACTTC	CASSPKRETGTQYF
-	-	TRBV4-1	TRBJ1-5	TGCGCCAGCAGCCAAGACGGAGACGGAGGCCAGCCCCAGCATTTT	CASSQDGDGGQPQHF
-	TRBD1	TRBV7-9	TRBJ2-5	TGTGCCAGCAGCCCGGGGACAGGGAAAGAGACCCAGTACTTC	CASSPGTGKETQYF
-	-	TRBV19	TRBJ1-6	TGTGCCAGTAGTATCACCAGGAATTCACCCCTCCACTTT	CASSITRNSPLHF
-	TRBD1	TRBV4-3	TRBJ2-4	TGCGCCAGCAGCCAAGATTGGTTTGGACAGGGGGTTCCTTTAGCCAAAAACATTCAGTACTTC	CASSQDWFGQGVPLAKNIQYF
-	TRBD2	TRBV4-1	TRBJ2-1	TGCGCCAGCAGCCAGAACCTAGCGGGGGCCCGTCAGCAGTTCTTC	CASSQNLAGARQQFF
few	-	TRBV5-4	TRBJ1-1	TGTGCCAGCAGCTGGGGCGGTGTACAGAAAAACACTGAAGCTTTCTTT	CASSWGGVQKNTEAFF
once	TRBD2	TRBV5-6	TRBJ2-1	TGTGCCAGCAGCTTGGTAGCGGGGCACTCCTACAATGAGCAGTTCTTC	CASSLVAGHSYNEQFF
-	TRBD2	TRBV4-2	TRBJ2-3	TGTGCCAGCAGCCAAGGGGGGGGACTAGCTGTCTCAGCAGATACGCAGTATTTT	CASSQGGGLAVSADTQYF
-	-	TRBV11-2	TRBJ1-3	TGTGCCAGCAGTTCCACAACAGGCTCTGGAAACACCATATATTTT	CASSSTTGSGNTIYF
-	-	TRBV11-2	TRBJ1-6	TGTGCCAGCAGCTTAAGGGGAAGCTATAATTCACCCCTCCACTTT	CASSLRGSYNSPLHF
-	-	TRBV27	TRBJ2-7	TGTGCCAGCAGTTTCCTAAAGTCAGGGGTAAGGGGCGAGCAGTACTTC	CASSFLKSGVRGEQYF